The 23 T cell receptor beta chains given below trace back to one sample, sequenced in a study of OX40 agonist ivuxolimab in advanced cancers. Clones were sequenced by immunoSEQ multiplex PCR, and TCRdb holds only the in-frame ones, with some missing. Among 77,000 or so clones listed, about 92% were seen once. The source material was CD4+ or CD8+ T cells sorted from blood, sampled in a trial of the OX40 agonist ivuxolimab. The receptors originated from an adult with an advanced solid tumor such as melanoma, head and neck, liver or kidney cancer.

The CDR3 here is CASSRDTYEQYF. The CDR3 nucleotides read TGTGCCAGCAGCCGGGACACCTACGAGCAGTACTTC. V and J are TRBV6-1 and TRBJ2-7; D might be TRBD1 (6 bases). The germline gives CDR1 MNHNS, CDR2 SASEGT. The CDR3 runs 12 residues. Trimming left V 6 bases short and J 2 bases short, with 8 bases between.

The chain combines TRBV6-4 with TRBJ1-2, with D maybe TRBD1 (6 bases). The V end was cut by 8 bases, the J end by 2 bases, with 15 bases between. The CDR3 is made up of 14 amino acids. CDR1 is MRHNA, CDR2 SNTAGT, per germline. The CDR3 DNA reads as TGTGCCAGCTCCCCGGGGGACACCAACTATGGCTACACCTTC. It translates to CASSPGDTNYGYTF.

The V gene is TRBV19, the J gene TRBJ1-1; D unresolved. This CDR3 is built from 11 residues. Germline V gene data show CDR1 as LNHDA and CDR2 as SQIVND (reference sequence). V was clipped by 5 bases and J by 8 bases, with 9 bases between them. CDR3 sequence reads: CASSWAGEAFF. The CDR3 coding sequence is TGTGCCAGTAGTTGGGCCGGCGAAGCTTTCTTT.

This clone was observed a single time. The chain uses TRBV6-1 and TRBJ2-3; a possible D gene is TRBD1 (6 bases). The CDR3 consists of 15 residues. Trimming cost V 7 bases and J 2 bases, with 16 bases left between them. Germline lookup yields CDR1 MNHNS and CDR2 SASEGT. Written as DNA, the CDR3 is TGTGCCAGCATCCGGGGACACCCTTCCACAGATACGCAGTATTTT. Its translation: CASIRGHPSTDTQYF.

J is TRBJ2-1 and V is TRBV7-6, with D perhaps given as TRBD1 or TRBD2 (5 bases each). CDR3 length: 14 amino acids. Trimming removed 1 base from V and 10 bases from J, with 14 bases in between. Germline V lookup: CDR1 SGHVS, CDR2 FNYEAQ. The chain's CDR3 is CASSLDPSGGEQFF. CDR3 bases: TGTGCCAGCAGCTTAGATCCTAGTGGGGGAGAGCAGTTCTTC.

The chain uses TRBV29-1 and TRBJ1-1; D perhaps matches TRBD1 (5 bases). V lost 6 bases, J lost 3 bases, and 14 bases lay in between. CDR1 SQVTM and CDR2 ANQGSEA come from the germline V gene. The CDR3 has 13 residues. This chain's CDR3 is CSVLKGHDTEAFF. The CDR3 region has the DNA TGCAGCGTCTTGAAGGGGCACGACACTGAAGCTTTCTTT.

The V and J genes are TRBV11-3 and TRBJ1-6; D might be TRBD1 (5 bases). Germline loops: CDR1 SGHNT, CDR2 YENEEA. The germline V and J ends were trimmed by 1 base and 7 bases, with 14 bases remaining between them. The CDR3 extends over 16 amino acids. The CDR3, as DNA: TGTGCCAGCAGCTTAGCCGGGACGGACCCAAATTCACCCCTCCACTTT. Translated, it gives CASSLAGTDPNSPLHF.

CDR3 region: CASKDVTETGNTIYF. The DNA of the CDR3 is TGTGCCAGTAAGGACGTGACAGAGACTGGAAACACCATATATTTT. This rearrangement joins TRBV19 to TRBJ1-3; TRBD1 might be the D (5 bases). Germline V gene sequence: CDR1 LNHDA, CDR2 SQIVND (reference sequence). The germline V and J ends were trimmed by 7 bases and 2 bases, with 15 bases remaining between them. CDR3 length: 15 residues.

This chain connects TRBV7-2 to TRBJ2-5, with no clear D. Trimming pared 3 bases from V and 4 bases from J, leaving 12 bases between. Germline assignment: CDR1 SGHTA and CDR2 FQGNSA. This CDR3 comprises 14 residues. The CDR3 is CASSFGFGRETQYF. Here the CDR3 DNA reads TGTGCCAGCAGCTTTGGATTCGGGCGAGAGACCCAGTACTTC.

J is TRBJ1-6 and V is TRBV11-3; 10 bases are shared with TRBD1. Germline values: CDR1 SGHNT, CDR2 YENEEA. CDR3 length equals 15 residues. After removal of 1 base from V and 7 bases from J, the junction contained 1 base not matched to a gene. The CDR3 sequence is CASSLGGQGNSPLHF. DNA of the CDR3: TGTGCCAGCAGCTTAGGGGGACAGGGGAATTCACCCCTCCACTTT.

V gene TRBV5-6 combines with J gene TRBJ2-1, with 8 bases matching TRBD2. Germline lookup yields CDR1 SGHDT and CDR2 YYEEEE. The CDR3 is 16 amino acids. The V segment lost 2 bases and the J segment 4 bases; nucleotides outside the gene matches: 8. This CDR3 reads CASSFSGVTRYNEQFF. In DNA, the CDR3 is TGTGCCAGCAGCTTTAGCGGGGTCACTAGATACAATGAGCAGTTCTTC.

CDR3 sequence: CASSSSGGAGGELFF. CDR3 bases: TGTGCCAGTAGTAGTAGCGGGGGGGCCGGCGGGGAGCTGTTTTTT. The chain is built from TRBV19 and TRBJ2-2; 11 bases are shared with TRBD2. Germline CDR1 LNHDA, CDR2 SQIVND (reference sequence). The junction had 5 bases not matched to a gene; V was cut back by 4 bases and J by 7 bases. CDR3 size: 15 residues.

This clone was found once. The CDR3 DNA is TGTGCCATCAGGGAAACAAACACCGGGGAGCTGTTTTTT. The encoded protein is CAIRETNTGELFF. The V gene is TRBV10-3, the J gene TRBJ2-2; D gene unclear. The V gene lost 6 bases and the J gene lost 2 bases, with 7 bases spanning the gap. The CDR3 is 13 residues long. CDR1 and CDR2 (germline): ENHRY, SYGVKD.

This chain joins TRBV19 and TRBJ1-1; D remains ambiguous. Trimming took off 5 bases at V and 1 base at J, with 14 bases between the two ends. Germline assignment: CDR1 LNHDA and CDR2 SQIVND (reference sequence). This CDR3 comprises 15 residues. CDR3 sequence reads: CASSPTPAGNTEAFF. The CDR3 DNA is TGTGCCAGTAGTCCGACCCCGGCCGGGAACACTGAAGCTTTCTTT.

J is TRBJ2-3 and V is TRBV29-1, with D tentatively TRBD2 (7 bases). This CDR3 region has 13 residues. Germline V CDR1 and CDR2: SQVTM, ANQGSEA. Trimming shortened V by 6 bases and J by 6 bases, and 16 bases separated the two germline ends. Here the CDR3 reads CSVGGGPSDTQYF. CDR3 bases: TGCAGCGTGGGGGGGGGCCCCTCTGATACGCAGTATTTT.

V gene TRBV11-2 combines with J gene TRBJ2-1, with 7 bases lining up with TRBD2. CDR1 and CDR2 from the germline V gene are SGHAT and FQNNGV. The CDR3 runs 17 residues. The V segment lost 3 bases and the J segment 9 bases; nucleotides outside the gene matches: 17. The CDR3 region has the DNA TGTGCCAGCAGCTTCGCCTCGGCGGGAGCCCCGGCGGGTGAGCAGTTCTTC. This sequence encodes CASSFASAGAPAGEQFF.

The chain employs TRBV14 and TRBJ2-3; D is perhaps TRBD1 or TRBD2 (5 bases each). Germline CDR1 is SGHDN and CDR2 is FVKESK. Trimming left V 3 bases short and J 1 base short, with 8 bases between. This CDR3 is built from 14 residues. DNA of the CDR3: TGTGCCAGCAGCCAGAGGGGACGCACAGATACGCAGTATTTT. It translates to CASSQRGRTDTQYF.

The genes are TRBV7-9 and TRBJ1-6; D is undetermined. V was trimmed by 4 bases and J by 9 bases, leaving 10 bases between them. The germline V gene encodes CDR1 SEHNR and CDR2 FQNEAQ (reference sequence). The CDR3 is 13 residues long. The CDR3 reads CASSSSLRSPLHF. The CDR3 DNA follows: TGTGCCAGCAGCTCCTCCTTACGTTCACCCCTCCACTTT.

V and J are TRBV29-1 and TRBJ2-3, with 10 bases that match TRBD1. This CDR3 has 14 amino acids. The V segment lost 5 bases and the J segment 2 bases; nucleotides outside the gene matches: 4. The germline V gene encodes CDR1 SQVTM and CDR2 ANQGSEA. In DNA, the CDR3 is TGCAGCGTTACCGGGACAGGGGTCACAGATACGCAGTATTTT. Its protein is CSVTGTGVTDTQYF.

The V and J genes are TRBV27 and TRBJ2-1, with a tentative D call TRBD1 (6 bases). Germline loops: CDR1 MNHEY, CDR2 SMNVEV (reference sequence). The CDR3 extends over 15 amino acids. V dropped 4 bases and J dropped 9 bases, with 19 bases sitting between them. The CDR3: CASSYAWGPEGEQFF. In DNA form, the CDR3 reads TGTGCCAGCAGTTATGCGTGGGGGCCTGAAGGTGAGCAGTTCTTC.

The chain uses TRBV6-5 and TRBJ1-3; no firm D call. The CDR3 consists of 14 residues. Deletions cut 6 bases from V and 2 bases from J, with 11 bases between. Germline V gene data show CDR1 as MNHEY and CDR2 as SVGAGI. The CDR3 DNA follows: TGTGCCAGCAGGCACCCGGCGGCTGGAAACACCATATATTTT. It encodes CASRHPAAGNTIYF.

The V call is TRBV6-6, the J call TRBJ2-7, with D possibly being TRBD1 (6 bases). V lost 9 bases to trimming and J lost 4 bases, with 19 bases between them. The CDR3 consists of 14 residues. Germline V gene lookup returns CDR1 MNHNY and CDR2 SVGAGI (reference sequence). CDR3 sequence reads: CASRSTGIGYEQYF. In DNA form, the CDR3 reads TGTGCCAGTAGATCAACAGGGATCGGGTACGAGCAGTACTTC.

J is TRBJ2-7 and V is TRBV18, with 7 bases matching TRBD2. The germline CDR1 and CDR2 sequences are KGHSH and LQKENI. With 3 bases clipped from V and 1 base from J, the junction kept 9 bases outside the gene matches. The CDR3 covers 16 residues. The CDR3 coding sequence is TGTGCCAGCTCACCGCCGAGCGGGGAAGGATCCTACGAGCAGTACTTC. It translates to CASSPPSGEGSYEQYF.